The clone carrying this T cell receptor (beta chain) was recorded only once. The antigen is undetermined. The record originates from a study of blood T cells in healthy people across ages. General observations from the study: Among long-lived donors, naive CD4+ cells were more numerous and diversity higher than in aged donors. Estimated diversity that came from one million T cells was considered an underestimate.

Then a second PCR, running about 6 to 12 cycles, was carried out with a sample-barcoded 5' primer and a J-beta primer mix. Via MiXCR, TCRdb re-called the 5' RACE reads, giving one row per CDR3 protein. The sample yields approximately 1.5 million distinct CDR3 sequences, about 31% seen once. Germline-derived CDR1 and CDR2 are GTSNPN and SVGIG (reference sequence). Trimming cost V 6 bases and J 4 bases; bases outside gene matches: 6. This CDR3 is built from 14 residues. The genes are TRBV30 and TRBJ2-3; 11 bases agree with TRBD1. The material sequenced was blood. The receptor was derived from a woman between 25 and 40 years old in good health. The CDR3 spells CACPGQGGADTQYF. The CDR3 DNA reads as TGTGCCTGTCCGGGACAGGGGGGTGCAGATACGCAGTATTTT.